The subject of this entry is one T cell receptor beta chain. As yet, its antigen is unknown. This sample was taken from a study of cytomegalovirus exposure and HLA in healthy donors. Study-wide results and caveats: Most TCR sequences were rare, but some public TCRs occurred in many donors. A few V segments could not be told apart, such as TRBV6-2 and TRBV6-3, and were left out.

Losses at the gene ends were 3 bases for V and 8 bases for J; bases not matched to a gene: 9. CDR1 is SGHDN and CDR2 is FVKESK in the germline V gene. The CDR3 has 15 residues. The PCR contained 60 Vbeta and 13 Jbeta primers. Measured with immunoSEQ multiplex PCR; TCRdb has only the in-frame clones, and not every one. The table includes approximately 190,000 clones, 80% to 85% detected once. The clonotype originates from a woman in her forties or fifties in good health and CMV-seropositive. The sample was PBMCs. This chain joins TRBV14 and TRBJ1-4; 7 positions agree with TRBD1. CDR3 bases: TGTGCCAGCAGCCAGCACAGGGGAATTCGGGAAAAACTGTTTTTT. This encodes CASSQHRGIREKLFF.